Shown below are 17 T cell receptor beta chains from a single sample sequenced in a study of blood T cell repertoires in COVID-19 (TCRdb year 2020). Library creation used the immunoSEQ multiplex PCR assay. Not all clones reach the TCRdb copy of this immuneACCESS table, which keeps in-frame sequences only. Checked studies attribute under half of the gap to unresolved V genes and leave the rest unexplained. This sample has around 170,000 clones in its table, and roughly 70% of those were observed once. The ten largest clones add up to around 2.9% of the sample. The material sequenced was peripheral blood. The receptors shown here come from a woman of 80 years or more with acute or convalescent COVID-19.

The chain couples TRBV24-1 to TRBJ2-3; perhaps TRBD2 as D (6 bases). The CDR3 has 15 residues. Trimming shortened V by 3 bases and J by 2 bases, and 11 bases separated the two germline ends. Germline V gene data show CDR1 as KGHDR and CDR2 as SFDVKD. CDR3 protein: CATSDPRGTTDTQYF. As DNA, the CDR3 is TGTGCCACCAGTGATCCCCGGGGGACCACAGATACGCAGTATTTT.

The chain couples TRBV20-1 to TRBJ2-5; D is perhaps TRBD1 (6 bases). Looked up from germline, CDR1 is DFQATT and CDR2 is SNEGSKA (reference sequence). Deletions cut 3 bases from V and 1 base from J, with 9 bases between. The CDR3 extends over 13 amino acids. CDR3 residues: CSASRQAQETQYF. The CDR3 region has the DNA TGCAGTGCTAGTAGACAGGCCCAAGAGACCCAGTACTTC.

By sample fraction, this clone is medium-sized (0.01 to 0.1%). The chain joins TRBV2 to TRBJ1-1; D is possibly TRBD1 (6 bases). V was clipped by 5 bases and J by 0 bases, with 13 bases between them. CDR1 is SNHLY and CDR2 is FYNNEI in the germline V gene. The CDR3 extends over 15 amino acids. CDR3 sequence reads: CASSWSGHLNTEAFF. In nucleotides, the CDR3 is TGTGCCAGCAGTTGGTCGGGACACCTGAACACTGAAGCTTTCTTT.

The chain joins TRBV5-1 to TRBJ1-3; possibly TRBD1 for D (6 bases). Germline-derived CDR1 and CDR2 are SGHRS and YFSETQ. Trimming removed 2 bases from V and 8 bases from J, with 14 bases in between. This CDR3 region has 14 residues. CDR3 nucleotide sequence: TGCGCCAGCAGCTTCGGCAGGGGTTTAGACACCATATATTTT. This codes for CASSFGRGLDTIYF.

This chain joins TRBV11-2 and TRBJ1-1; 8 nucleotides line up with TRBD1. Germline V CDR1 and CDR2: SGHAT, FQNNGV. The CDR3 has 16 amino acids. The trim removed 3 bases at V and 3 bases at J, leaving 9 bases unmatched. The CDR3: CASSLRQGAWDTEAFF. DNA for the CDR3: TGTGCCAGCAGCTTGCGGCAGGGGGCTTGGGACACTGAAGCTTTCTTT.

This clone has just one count. The J gene is TRBJ1-1, the V gene TRBV3-1 (or the pseudogene TRBV3-2); weak D call: TRBD1 (5 bases). Germline V gene lookup returns CDR1 LGHDT and CDR2 YNNKEL (reference sequence). Trimming took 1 base from V and 0 from J, leaving 6 bases between them. The CDR3 has 14 amino acids. CDR3 sequence reads: CASSQGTLNTEAFF. For the CDR3, the DNA is TGTGCCAGCAGCCAAGGGACATTGAACACTGAAGCTTTCTTT.

DNA for the CDR3: TGTGCCAGCAGGGGCCCTTATGGCTACACCTTC. This codes for CASRGPYGYTF. V and J are TRBV28 and TRBJ1-2; no clear D. V gave up 6 bases and J gave up 5 bases, with 7 bases separating them. This CDR3 has 11 residues. Germline lookup yields CDR1 MDHEN and CDR2 SYDVKM.

This chain joins TRBV7-2 and TRBJ1-2; no reliable D call. CDR3 length: 13 residues. Trimming pared 5 bases from V and 3 bases from J, leaving 10 bases between. CDR1 and CDR2 (germline): SGHTA, FQGNSA. The CDR3 nucleotides are TGTGCCAGCAGCGAAAGTACAGACTATGGCTACACCTTC. Its protein is CASSESTDYGYTF. The complete variable domain, with remaining parts taken from reference TRBV7-2 and TRBJ1-2, reads GAGVSQSPSNKVTEKGKDVELRCDPISGHTALYWYRQSLGQGLEFLIYFQGNSAPDKSGLPSDRFSAERTGGSVSTLTIQRTQQEDSAVYLCASSESTDYGYTFGSGTRLTVV.

This clone showed up just once. J is TRBJ2-3 and V is TRBV6-5; the match to TRBD2 covers 9 bases. Germline V gene lookup returns CDR1 MNHEY and CDR2 SVGAGI. Losses at the gene ends were 4 bases for V and 8 bases for J; bases not matched to a gene: 10. The CDR3 runs to 15 residues. The CDR3 DNA sequence: TGTGCCAGCAGTTTCGGCGGGAGGGCCGTCGGTACGCAGTATTTT. This gives the protein CASSFGGRAVGTQYF.

The genes are TRBV5-1 and TRBJ1-2, with 7 bases lining up with TRBD1. CDR1 is SGHRS, CDR2 YFSETQ, per germline. This CDR3 has 14 residues. V lost 4 bases, J lost 2 bases, and 5 bases stayed unmatched. CDR3 residues: CASSPMTGNYGYTF. The CDR3 nucleotides read TGCGCCAGCAGCCCGATGACAGGGAACTATGGCTACACCTTC. Complete variable domain (other parts from reference TRBV5-1 and TRBJ1-2): KAGVTQTPRYLIKTRGQQVTLSCSPISGHRSVSWYQQTPGQGLQFLFEYFSETQRNKGNFPGRFSGRQFSNSRSEMNVSTLELGDSALYLCASSPMTGNYGYTFGSGTRLTVV.

The chain has TRBV19 and TRBJ1-2, with 11 nucleotides matching TRBD1. Germline lookup yields CDR1 LNHDA and CDR2 SQIVND (reference sequence). V trimming: 8 bases; J trimming: 6 bases; junction bases outside the gene matches: 11. The CDR3 spans 15 residues. The CDR3 reads CASSSPGTGGDGYTF. Here the CDR3 DNA reads TGTGCCAGTTCTTCCCCCGGGACAGGGGGGGATGGCTACACCTTC. Full variable domain (missing parts from reference TRBV19 and TRBJ1-2): DGGITQSPKYLFRKEGQNVTLSCEQNLNHDAMYWYRQDPGQGLRLIYYSQIVNDFQKGDIAEGYSVSREKKESFPLTVTSAQKNPTAFYLCASSSPGTGGDGYTFGSGTRLTVV.

The chain employs TRBV28 and TRBJ2-5, with D possibly being TRBD1 (5 bases). Germline CDR1 MDHEN, CDR2 SYDVKM. The length of the CDR3 is 15 residues. V shed 4 bases and J shed 5 bases, with 17 bases lying between them. For the CDR3, the DNA is TGTGCCAGCAGTTCCCCTACAGGACCCAGGGAGACCCAGTACTTC. It codes for CASSSPTGPRETQYF.

The CDR3 here is CASRLRLAGLNEQFF. The CDR3 DNA follows: TGTGCCAGCAGATTGAGGCTAGCGGGACTCAATGAGCAGTTCTTC. V is TRBV27 and J is TRBJ2-1; 9 nucleotides match TRBD2. V lost 6 bases to trimming and J lost 6 bases; unmatched junction nucleotides: 9. This CDR3 has 15 amino acids. Germline assignment: CDR1 MNHEY and CDR2 SMNVEV (reference sequence).

The rearrangement uses TRBV19 and TRBJ1-1; TRBD1 is a possible D gene (5 bases). Trimming removed 10 bases from V and 1 base from J, with 13 bases in between. The length of the CDR3 is 13 residues. The germline gives CDR1 LNHDA, CDR2 SQIVND (reference sequence). This CDR3 is CATNRQRNTEAFF. The CDR3, as DNA: TGTGCCACCAACAGACAGCGGAACACTGAAGCTTTCTTT.

CDR3 bases: TGCAGCGCCGGACAGGAACTAGAGACCCAGTACTTC. Protein product: CSAGQELETQYF. The V call is TRBV29-1, the J call TRBJ2-5; 7 bases align to TRBD1. Germline V gives CDR1 SQVTM, CDR2 ANQGSEA. J was trimmed by 4 bases and V by 7 bases; bases with no gene match: 6. CDR3 length equals 12 residues.

The chain uses TRBV11-3 and TRBJ2-5; TRBD2 matches at 11 bases. The CDR3 totals 15 residues. V shed 5 bases, J shed 5 bases, and the junction held 7 bases outside the gene matches. Per germline, CDR1 SGHNT and CDR2 YENEEA. CDR3 coding DNA: TGTGCCAGCAGCATGGGACTAGCGGTTCCGGAGACCCAGTACTTC. Amino acid sequence: CASSMGLAVPETQYF.

The chain is built from TRBV30 and TRBJ2-1; 7 bases match TRBD2. The CDR3 has 11 residues. V was pared by 3 bases and J by 13 bases, with 6 bases of the junction left unmatched. Germline CDR1 and CDR2: GTSNPN and SVGIG (reference sequence). The CDR3, as DNA: TGTGCCTGGAGGTTAGCGGGCATCCAGTTCTTC. Its translation is CAWRLAGIQFF. Variable domain in full (rest from reference TRBV30 and TRBJ2-1): SQTIHQWPATLVQPVGSPLSLECTVEGTSNPNLYWYRQAAGRGLQLLFYSVGIGQISSEVPQNLSASRPQDRQFILSSKKLLLSDSGFYLCAWRLAGIQFFGPGTRLTVL.